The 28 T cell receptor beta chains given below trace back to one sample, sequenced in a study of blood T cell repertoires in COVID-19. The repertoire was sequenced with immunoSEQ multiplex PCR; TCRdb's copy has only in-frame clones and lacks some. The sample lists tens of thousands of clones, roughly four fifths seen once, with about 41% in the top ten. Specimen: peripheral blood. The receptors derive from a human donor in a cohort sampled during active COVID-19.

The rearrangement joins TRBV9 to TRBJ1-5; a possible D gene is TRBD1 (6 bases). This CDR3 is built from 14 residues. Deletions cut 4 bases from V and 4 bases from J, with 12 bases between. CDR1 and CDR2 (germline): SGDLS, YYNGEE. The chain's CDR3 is CASSLGQSNQPQHF. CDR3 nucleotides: TGTGCCAGCAGCTTAGGACAGTCAAATCAGCCCCAGCATTTT.

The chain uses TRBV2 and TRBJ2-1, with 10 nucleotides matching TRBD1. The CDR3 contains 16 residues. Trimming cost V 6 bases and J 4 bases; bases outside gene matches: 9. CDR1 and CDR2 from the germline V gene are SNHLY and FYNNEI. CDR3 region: CASRDRGNSIYNEQFF. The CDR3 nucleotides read TGTGCCAGCAGGGACAGGGGGAACTCGATATACAATGAGCAGTTCTTC.

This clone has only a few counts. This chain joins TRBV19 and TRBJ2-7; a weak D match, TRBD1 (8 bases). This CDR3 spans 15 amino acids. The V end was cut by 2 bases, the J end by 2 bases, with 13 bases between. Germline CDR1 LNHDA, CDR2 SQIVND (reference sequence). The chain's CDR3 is CASSIRQGRAYEQYF. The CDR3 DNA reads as TGTGCCAGTAGTATACGACAGGGGAGGGCCTACGAGCAGTACTTC.

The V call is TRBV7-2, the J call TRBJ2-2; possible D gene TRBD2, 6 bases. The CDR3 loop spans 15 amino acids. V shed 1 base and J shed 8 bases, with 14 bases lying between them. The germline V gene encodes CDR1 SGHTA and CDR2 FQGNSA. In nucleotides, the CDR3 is TGTGCCAGCAGCTTAGGGTTGCGGGGTTCGGGGGAGCTGTTTTTT. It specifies CASSLGLRGSGELFF.

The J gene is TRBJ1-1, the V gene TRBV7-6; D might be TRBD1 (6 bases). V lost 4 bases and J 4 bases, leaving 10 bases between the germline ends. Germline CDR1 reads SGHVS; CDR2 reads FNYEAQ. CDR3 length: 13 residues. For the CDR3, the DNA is TGTGCCAGCAGCTCCGCAGGGGTCACTGAAGCTTTCTTT. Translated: CASSSAGVTEAFF.

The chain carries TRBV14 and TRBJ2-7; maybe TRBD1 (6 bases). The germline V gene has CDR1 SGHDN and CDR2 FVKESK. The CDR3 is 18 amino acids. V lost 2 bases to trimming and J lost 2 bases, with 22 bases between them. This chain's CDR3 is CASSQKSRPGRGAYEQYF. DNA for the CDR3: TGTGCCAGCAGCCAAAAAAGTCGCCCCGGCAGGGGCGCCTACGAGCAGTACTTC.

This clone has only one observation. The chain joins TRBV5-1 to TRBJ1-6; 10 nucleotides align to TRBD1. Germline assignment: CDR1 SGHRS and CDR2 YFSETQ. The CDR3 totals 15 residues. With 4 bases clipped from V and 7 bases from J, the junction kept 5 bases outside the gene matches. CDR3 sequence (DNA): TGCGCCAGCAGCGCTCCGGGACAGGGGAATTCACCCCTCCACTTT. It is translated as CASSAPGQGNSPLHF.

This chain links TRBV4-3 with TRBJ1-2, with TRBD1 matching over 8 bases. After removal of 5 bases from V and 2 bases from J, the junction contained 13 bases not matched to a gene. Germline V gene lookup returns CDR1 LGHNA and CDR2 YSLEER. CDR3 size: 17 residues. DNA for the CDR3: TGCGCCAGCAGCAAAGGACAGGGTGGGCCCCAAAACTATGGCTACACCTTC. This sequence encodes CASSKGQGGPQNYGYTF.

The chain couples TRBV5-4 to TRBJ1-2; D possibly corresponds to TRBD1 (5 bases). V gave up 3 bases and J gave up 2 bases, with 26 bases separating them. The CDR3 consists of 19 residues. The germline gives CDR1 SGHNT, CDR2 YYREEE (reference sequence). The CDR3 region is CASSYIGWAGPRENYGYTF. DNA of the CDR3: TGTGCCAGCAGCTATATTGGGTGGGCAGGCCCCAGGGAAAACTATGGCTACACCTTC. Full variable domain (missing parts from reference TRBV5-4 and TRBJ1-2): ETGVTQSPTHLIKTRGQQVTLRCSSQSGHNTVSWYQQALGQGPQFIFQYYREEENGRGNFPPRFSGLQFPNYSSELNVNALELDDSALYLCASSYIGWAGPRENYGYTFGSGTRLTVV.

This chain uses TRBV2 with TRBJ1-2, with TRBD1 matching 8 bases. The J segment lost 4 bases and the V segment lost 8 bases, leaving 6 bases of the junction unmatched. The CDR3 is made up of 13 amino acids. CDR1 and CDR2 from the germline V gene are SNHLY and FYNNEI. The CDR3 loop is CASWTGFGYGYTF. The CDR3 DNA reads TGTGCCAGCTGGACAGGGTTTGGCTATGGCTACACCTTC.

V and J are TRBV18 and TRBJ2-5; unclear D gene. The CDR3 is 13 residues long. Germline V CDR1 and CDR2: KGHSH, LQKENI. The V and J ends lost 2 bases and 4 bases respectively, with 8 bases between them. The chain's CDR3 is CASSPNSGETQYF. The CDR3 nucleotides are TGTGCCAGCTCACCAAACTCGGGAGAGACCCAGTACTTC.

The CDR3 protein is CASSQGQGASTQYF. In nucleotides, the CDR3 is TGTGCCAGCAGCCAGGGACAGGGGGCGAGTACGCAGTATTTT. This sequence joins TRBV3-1 (or the pseudogene TRBV3-2) and TRBJ2-3; 12 nucleotides agree with TRBD1. This CDR3 spans 14 amino acids. Germline V lookup: CDR1 LGHDT, CDR2 YNNKEL (reference sequence). Trimming at V came to 3 bases and at J to 8 bases, leaving 3 bases not matched to a gene.

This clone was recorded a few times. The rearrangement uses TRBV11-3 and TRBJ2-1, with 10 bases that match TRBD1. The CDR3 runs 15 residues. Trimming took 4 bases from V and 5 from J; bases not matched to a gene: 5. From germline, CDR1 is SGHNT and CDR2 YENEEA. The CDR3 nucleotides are TGTGCCAGCAGCTGGGACAGGGGCTCGGACAATGAGCAGTTCTTC. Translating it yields CASSWDRGSDNEQFF.

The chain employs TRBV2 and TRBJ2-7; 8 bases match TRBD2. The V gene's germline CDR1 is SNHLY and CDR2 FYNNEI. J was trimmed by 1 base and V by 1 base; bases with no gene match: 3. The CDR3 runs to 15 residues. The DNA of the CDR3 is TGTGCCAGCAGTGAAGGAGCGGGGGAGTCCTACGAGCAGTACTTC. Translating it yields CASSEGAGESYEQYF.

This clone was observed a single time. The CDR3 loop reads CASSLSGQGLNTGELFF. As DNA, the CDR3 is TGCGCCAGCAGCTTGTCGGGACAGGGCTTGAACACCGGGGAGCTGTTTTTT. The chain employs TRBV5-1 and TRBJ2-2; 9 bases fit TRBD1. Germline loops: CDR1 SGHRS, CDR2 YFSETQ. The CDR3 runs 17 residues. J was trimmed by 1 base and V by 1 base; bases with no gene match: 5.

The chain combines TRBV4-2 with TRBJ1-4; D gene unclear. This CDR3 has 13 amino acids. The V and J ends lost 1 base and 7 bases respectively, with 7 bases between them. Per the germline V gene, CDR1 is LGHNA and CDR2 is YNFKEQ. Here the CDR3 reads CASSQVRGEKLFF. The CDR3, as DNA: TGTGCCAGCAGCCAAGTACGGGGTGAAAAACTGTTTTTT.

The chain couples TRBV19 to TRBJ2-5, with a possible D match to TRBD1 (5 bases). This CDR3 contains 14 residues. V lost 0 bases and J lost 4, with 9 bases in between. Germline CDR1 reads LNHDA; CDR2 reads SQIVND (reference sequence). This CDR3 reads CASSIDQGGETQYF. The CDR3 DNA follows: TGTGCCAGTAGTATAGATCAGGGTGGAGAGACCCAGTACTTC.

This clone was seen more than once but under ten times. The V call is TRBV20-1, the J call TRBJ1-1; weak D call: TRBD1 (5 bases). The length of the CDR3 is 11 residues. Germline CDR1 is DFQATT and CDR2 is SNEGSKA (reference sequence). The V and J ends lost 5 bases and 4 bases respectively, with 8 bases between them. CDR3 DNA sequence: TGCAGTGCTCCCAGGGCCACTGAAGCTTTCTTT. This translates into CSAPRATEAFF.

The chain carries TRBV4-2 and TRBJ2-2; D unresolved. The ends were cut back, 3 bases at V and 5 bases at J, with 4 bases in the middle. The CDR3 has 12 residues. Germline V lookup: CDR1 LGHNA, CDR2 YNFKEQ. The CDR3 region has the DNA TGTGCCAGCAGCCATCTTACCGGGGAGCTGTTTTTT. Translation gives CASSHLTGELFF.

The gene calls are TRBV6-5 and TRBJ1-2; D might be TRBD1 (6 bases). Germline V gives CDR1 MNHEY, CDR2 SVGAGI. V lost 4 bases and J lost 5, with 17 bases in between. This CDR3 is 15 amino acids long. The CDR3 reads CASSFQGRRGYGYTF. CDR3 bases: TGTGCCAGCAGTTTCCAGGGGCGAAGGGGTTATGGCTACACCTTC.

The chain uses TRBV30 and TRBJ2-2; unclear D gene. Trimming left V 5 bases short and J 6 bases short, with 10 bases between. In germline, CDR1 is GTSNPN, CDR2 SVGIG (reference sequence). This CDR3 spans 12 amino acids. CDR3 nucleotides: TGTGCCTGGGCCTATTCCCCCGGGGAGCTGTTTTTT. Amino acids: CAWAYSPGELFF.

This chain's CDR3 is CASRGTSGTQYF. The DNA for the CDR3 is TGTGCCAGCAGAGGGACTTCGGGGACCCAGTACTTC. V gene TRBV28 combines with J gene TRBJ2-5; D is perhaps TRBD2 (6 bases). The CDR3 contains 12 residues. V was trimmed by 6 bases and J by 7 bases, leaving 12 bases between them. CDR1 is MDHEN, CDR2 SYDVKM, per germline.

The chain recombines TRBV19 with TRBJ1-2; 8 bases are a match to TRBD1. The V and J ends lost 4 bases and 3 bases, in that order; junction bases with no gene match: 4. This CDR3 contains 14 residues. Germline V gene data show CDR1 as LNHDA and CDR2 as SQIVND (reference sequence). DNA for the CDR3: TGTGCCAGTAGTAGCAGGACAGGGTACTATGGCTACACCTTC. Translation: CASSSRTGYYGYTF.

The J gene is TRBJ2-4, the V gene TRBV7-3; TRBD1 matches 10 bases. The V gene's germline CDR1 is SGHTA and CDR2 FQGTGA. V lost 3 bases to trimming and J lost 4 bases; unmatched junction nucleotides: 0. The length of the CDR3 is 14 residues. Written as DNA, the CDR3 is TGTGCCAGCAGCTTGGGACAGGGGAAAAACATTCAGTACTTC. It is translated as CASSLGQGKNIQYF.

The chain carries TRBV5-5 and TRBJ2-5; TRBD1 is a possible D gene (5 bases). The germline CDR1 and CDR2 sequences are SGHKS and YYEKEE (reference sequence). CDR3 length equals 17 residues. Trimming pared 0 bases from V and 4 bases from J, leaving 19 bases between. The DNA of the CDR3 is TGTGCCAGCAGCTTGGGCGAAGGGGTAGGAAGTTTAGAGACCCAGTACTTC. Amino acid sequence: CASSLGEGVGSLETQYF.

The CDR3 is CASSLALDSDTTDTQYF. CDR3 DNA: TGTGCCAGCAGCTTAGCGTTGGACAGCGATACCACAGATACGCAGTATTTT. V gene TRBV11-2 combines with J gene TRBJ2-3; possibly TRBD1 for D (6 bases). The V and J ends lost 1 base and 2 bases respectively, with 16 bases between them. The CDR3 runs to 17 residues. The germline CDR1 and CDR2 sequences are SGHAT and FQNNGV.

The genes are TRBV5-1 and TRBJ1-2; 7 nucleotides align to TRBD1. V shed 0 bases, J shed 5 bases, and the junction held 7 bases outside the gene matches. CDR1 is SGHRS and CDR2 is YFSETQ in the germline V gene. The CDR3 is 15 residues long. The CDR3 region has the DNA TGCGCCAGCAGCTTGGCCTTGGGACAGCGGTATGGCTACACCTTC. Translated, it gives CASSLALGQRYGYTF.

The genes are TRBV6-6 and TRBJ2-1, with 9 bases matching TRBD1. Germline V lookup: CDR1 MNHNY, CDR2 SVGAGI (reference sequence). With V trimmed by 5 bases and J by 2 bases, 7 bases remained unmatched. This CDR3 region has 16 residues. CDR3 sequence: CASSRSDRGPYNEQFF. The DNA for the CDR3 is TGTGCCAGCAGTCGATCGGACAGGGGCCCCTACAATGAGCAGTTCTTC.